A single sample is the source of the 3 T cell receptor beta chains below, sequenced in a study of beta chain features in type 1 diabetes. These receptors have no identified antigens. Study-level results: Type 1 diabetes patients had moderately but significantly shorter TCRB CDR3s in all four CD4+ subsets.

Expressed TCRB transcripts got sequenced, as all isolated RNA was reverse transcribed. Using immunoSEQ multiplex PCR, the repertoire was profiled, and TCRdb retains in-frame clones only, with some absent. The table has roughly 400,000 clones, around a tenth seen once. Sequencing used central memory CD4+ T cells from blood. Receptors originate from a man aged 25 to 40 with type 1 diabetes.

V and J are TRBV6-1 and TRBJ1-5; TRBD1 matches 7 bases. This CDR3 comprises 15 residues. The V gene's germline CDR1 is MNHNS and CDR2 SASEGT. The trim removed 4 bases at V and 7 bases at J, leaving 10 bases unmatched. DNA of the CDR3: TGTGCCAGCAGTGCCAGACAGGGAAGCGGCCAGCCCCAGCATTTT. Its translation: CASSARQGSGQPQHF.

In this sample, this clone turned up a few times. The V and J genes are TRBV29-1 and TRBJ1-1; TRBD1 matches 7 bases. Germline CDR1 reads SQVTM; CDR2 reads ANQGSEA. Trimming at V came to 5 bases and at J to 2 bases, leaving 5 bases not matched to a gene. CDR3 size: 13 residues. The DNA of the CDR3 is TGCAGCGTTTCCAGGACAGGAAACACTGAAGCTTTCTTT. Its translation is CSVSRTGNTEAFF.

The chain uses TRBV6-5 and TRBJ2-7, with 10 nucleotides matching TRBD1. Germline V gene data show CDR1 as MNHEY and CDR2 as SVGAGI. Unmatched junction bases numbered 6, after V lost 0 bases and J lost 4 bases. This CDR3 comprises 16 residues. CDR3 sequence reads: CASSYSGGTGAYEQYF. CDR3 DNA: TGTGCCAGCAGTTACTCAGGCGGGACAGGGGCTTACGAGCAGTACTTC.